This TCR beta chain was recovered during a study of early T cells in non-severe SARS-CoV-2 infection. General study points: Database matching using VDJdb favored anti-spike CD8 responses, with private and CD4 specificities left missing.

This clonotype was counted ten times or more. The antigen is unknown. Trimming shortened V by 0 bases and J by 7 bases, and 6 bases separated the two germline ends. The CDR3 length is 11 residues. The V gene's germline CDR1 is DFQATT and CDR2 SNEGSKA (reference sequence). Separate cDNA molecules each had unique molecular identifiers attached to them. MiXCR, applied by TCRdb to the 5' RACE reads, yields one record per CDR3 protein. Altogether 57,000 or so distinct CDR3 sequences are present, 10% to 15% being singletons, with the ten largest covering less than 6%. Sequencing used whole blood. The receptor's source is an adult who was a healthcare worker with PCR-confirmed SARS-CoV-2 infection or an uninfected control (not recorded which). V gene TRBV20-1 combines with J gene TRBJ1-2, with unresolved D. Here the CDR3 reads CSARDYVGYTF. Written as DNA, the CDR3 is TGCAGTGCTAGAGACTATGTTGGCTACACCTTC.